This TCR beta chain was identified during a study of radiotherapy plus CTLA-4 blockade in lung cancer. About the research overall: In approximately 17% of patients, objective responses were seen; 25% to 40% had disease control.

Broader study findings: According to reports, early shifts in blood T cell clones, alongside interferon-beta, forecast response most accurately. Some TCR clones had been derived from tumors. These clones expanded in peripheral blood after radiotherapy plus ipilimumab.

Alongside CTLA-4 blockade with ipilimumab, patients with chemo-refractory metastatic non-small-cell lung cancer received focal radiation. The table lists this clone with a few counts. Its specificity is not known. Libraries were prepared by immunoSEQ multiplex PCR; TCRdb keeps only in-frame clonotypes and omits some of them. Seen here are about 88,000 clones, about two thirds observed once, and the top ten hold around an eighth. The sequence came from a human donor with non-small cell lung cancer that progressed on radiotherapy plus ipilimumab. The specimen was peripheral blood, collected from a patient treated with radiotherapy plus ipilimumab.

The CDR3 DNA sequence: TGTGCCAGCAGTTTGGGACAGGGGGCCTACGAGCAGTACTTC. Residues: CASSLGQGAYEQYF. The rearrangement joins TRBV6-1 to TRBJ2-7, with 11 bases that match TRBD1. The trim removed 5 bases at V and 2 bases at J, leaving 2 bases unmatched. CDR1 is MNHNS, CDR2 SASEGT, per germline. There are 14 residues in the CDR3.